This T cell receptor (beta chain) was sequenced in a study of blood T cell repertoires in COVID-19. The overall study: Material from acute and convalescent COVID-19 was sourced from the United States, Italy and Spain. T cells, B-cell-depleted T cells, or PBMCs supplied cDNA or gDNA.

Original analysis: Estimation of nucleated cell counts was performed using reference gene primer amplification. Clones were sequenced by immunoSEQ multiplex PCR, and TCRdb holds only the in-frame ones, with some missing. The DNA was the basis for D and trimming; V, J and clone size are from that table. The data contain about 270,000 clones, 86% of them singletons. Looked up from germline, CDR1 is ENHRY and CDR2 is SYGVKD. The ends lost 6 bases at V and 1 base at J; junction bases unmatched: 6. The CDR3 totals 15 residues. The chain employs TRBV10-3 and TRBJ2-3; TRBD1 aligns across 8 bases. Sequenced material: peripheral blood. This clonotype was obtained from a woman in her 30s with COVID-19, enrolled during active disease. CDR3 nucleotides: TGTGCCATCAGAGCTTCAGGGGGCGGCACAGATACGCAGTATTTT. This encodes CAIRASGGGTDTQYF.